This T cell receptor (beta chain) was sequenced for a study of blood T cell repertoires in COVID-19. Across the whole study: PBMCs, B-cell-depleted T cells, or T cells were the source of the cDNA or gDNA that made up the material.

Germline loops: CDR1 SGHTS, CDR2 YDEGEE. This CDR3 contains 15 residues. The V segment lost 1 base and the J segment 7 bases; nucleotides outside the gene matches: 8. Original methodology: Nucleated cell counts were estimated from reference gene primer amplification. Sequencing was performed with immunoSEQ multiplex PCR; in TCRdb, only in-frame clones are kept and a portion is missing. V, J and clone size derive from that table, while D and trimming were established from the DNA sequence. The sample shows 200,000 to 250,000 clones, 89% of them seen only once. This sequence was found in a man aged 55 to 70 who had recovered from COVID-19. Source material: peripheral blood. The V call is TRBV5-8, the J call TRBJ2-1; 7 nucleotides line up with TRBD2. CDR3 sequence: CASSLMTGGWNEQFF. The CDR3 region has the DNA TGTGCCAGCAGCTTGATGACGGGAGGATGGAATGAGCAGTTCTTC.